What follows are 14 T cell receptor beta chains derived from one specimen sequenced in a study of CD8+CD57+ T cells in acquired aplastic anemia. Patients included in sequencing had previously demonstrated CD8+CD57+ cell expansion by flow cytometry. Genomic DNA was employed as the template in profiling TCR beta VDJ and CDR3. In TCRdb, the reads were re-called with MiXCR into one record per CDR3 protein. The table lists around 500,000 distinct CDR3 sequences, around a third of them singletons, with about 0.8% in the top ten. Sequencing was done on a sample of sorted CD4+, CD8+, or CD8+CD57+ T cells (not recorded which) from PBMCs. These receptors were taken from a human donor with aplastic anemia.

This clonotype has at least ten counts. This chain links TRBV20-1 with TRBJ1-3; the D gene is possibly TRBD1 (6 bases). The CDR3 totals 14 residues. Germline V CDR1 and CDR2: DFQATT, SNEGSKA (reference sequence). Trimming stripped 6 bases from V and 1 base from J, with 13 bases between. The CDR3 region has the DNA TGCAGTGCCCAAGACAGGACATCTGGAAACACCATATATTTT. Its translation: CSAQDRTSGNTIYF.

The V call is TRBV6-2 or TRBV6-3, the J call TRBJ2-7, with TRBD1 matching 7 bases. The CDR3 covers 16 residues. Germline loops: CDR1 MNHEY, CDR2 SVGEGT. J lost 0 bases, V lost 5 bases, and 10 bases had no gene match. CDR3 loop: CASSTFGTVSSYEQYF. CDR3 DNA sequence: TGTGCCAGCAGTACCTTCGGGACAGTCAGCTCCTACGAGCAGTACTTC.

This clonotype has ten or more counts. The chain recombines TRBV9 with TRBJ1-2, with D tentatively TRBD1 (6 bases). Germline loops: CDR1 SGDLS, CDR2 YYNGEE. The V and J ends lost 3 bases and 1 base respectively, with 13 bases between them. This CDR3 contains 15 residues. The CDR3 region has the DNA TGTGCCAGCAGCGCCAAGGGGGGGCTTAACTATGGCTACACCTTC. Its protein product is CASSAKGGLNYGYTF.

This chain links TRBV30 with TRBJ1-2, with TRBD1 matching over 10 bases. This CDR3 contains 16 residues. The V gene's germline CDR1 is GTSNPN and CDR2 SVGIG (reference sequence). J was trimmed by 2 bases and V by 5 bases; bases with no gene match: 11. CDR3 sequence reads: CAWASYGTGDNYGYTF. The CDR3 DNA sequence: TGTGCCTGGGCTTCCTATGGGACAGGGGACAACTATGGCTACACCTTC.

This chain connects TRBV7-9 to TRBJ1-1; the D is unclear. V was pared by 1 base and J by 7 bases, with 13 bases between. Germline CDR1 is SEHNR and CDR2 is FQNEAQ (reference sequence). The CDR3 spans 14 residues. The CDR3 protein is CASSLVTKASEAFF. In DNA form, the CDR3 reads TGTGCCAGCAGCTTAGTGACGAAGGCCAGTGAAGCTTTCTTT.

The genes are TRBV11-2 and TRBJ2-1, with D possibly matching TRBD1 (6 bases). Trimming cost V 4 bases and J 2 bases, with 21 bases left between them. CDR1 is SGHAT and CDR2 is FQNNGV in the germline V gene. The CDR3 consists of 18 residues. CDR3: CASSWRTAGTQTYNEQFF. The CDR3 DNA is TGTGCCAGCAGCTGGAGGACAGCCGGGACCCAAACCTACAATGAGCAGTTCTTC.

This clonotype was recorded at least ten times. The chain combines TRBV7-2 with TRBJ2-7; 7 nucleotides align to TRBD1. The CDR3 is made up of 13 amino acids. V lost 7 bases and J lost 3; bases outside the gene matches: 6. Germline assignment: CDR1 SGHTA and CDR2 FQGNSA. CDR3 DNA: TGTGCCAGCACCCTTGGGGACAGCTACGAGCAGTACTTC. Translation: CASTLGDSYEQYF.

The chain joins TRBV19 to TRBJ1-2; TRBD1 matches at 8 bases. Unmatched junction bases numbered 6, after V lost 11 bases and J lost 4 bases. This CDR3 has 12 amino acids. Germline CDR1 reads LNHDA; CDR2 reads SQIVND (reference sequence). The CDR3 DNA reads TGTGCCTGGACCGGGACAGGCTATGGCTACACCTTC. This translates into CAWTGTGYGYTF.

This clonotype was found once. Just one base apart from a much larger clone, this may be a read error. The V and J genes are TRBV7-2 and TRBJ1-5, with no clear D. V lost 1 base and J lost 6, with 16 bases in between. Germline assignment: CDR1 SGHTA and CDR2 FQGNSA. This CDR3 is built from 16 residues. As DNA, the CDR3 is TGTGCCAGCAGCTTAGTAAGCGACGGGTTGGGTCAGCCCCAGCATTTT. It encodes CASSLVSDGLGQPQHF.

In this sample, this clonotype turned up many times. V is TRBV20-1 and J is TRBJ1-2; TRBD1 aligns across 10 bases. The CDR3 is 14 residues long. Germline trimming cut 3 bases from V and 7 bases from J; bases unmatched to any gene: 8. Germline-derived CDR1 and CDR2 are DFQATT and SNEGSKA (reference sequence). Written as DNA, the CDR3 is TGCAGTGCTAGTCCGTACGACAGGGGGCTTGGCTACACCTTC. Its protein is CSASPYDRGLGYTF.

This clonotype turned up a few times. This chain uses TRBV20-1 with TRBJ2-2; 8 positions agree with TRBD2. CDR1 and CDR2 (germline): DFQATT, SNEGSKA (reference sequence). The V and J ends lost 3 bases and 4 bases, in that order; junction bases with no gene match: 10. The CDR3 length is 16 residues. CDR3 sequence (DNA): TGCAGTGCTAGTCTTCGGATAGCGGGGACCACCGGGGAGCTGTTTTTT. Its protein product is CSASLRIAGTTGELFF.

This clonotype was detected only a few times. The chain is built from TRBV20-1 and TRBJ1-5; 8 positions match TRBD1. J gave up 6 bases and V 0 bases, and 7 bases lay outside the gene matches. Germline V gives CDR1 DFQATT, CDR2 SNEGSKA (reference sequence). There are 15 residues in the CDR3. CDR3 protein: CSARDHRGGGQPQHF. The CDR3 DNA reads TGCAGTGCTAGAGACCACAGGGGGGGGGGTCAGCCCCAGCATTTT.

This clonotype showed up many times. The rearrangement joins TRBV19 to TRBJ1-3; 7 bases agree with TRBD1. V lost 3 bases to trimming and J lost 3 bases; unmatched junction nucleotides: 8. Germline assignment: CDR1 LNHDA and CDR2 SQIVND (reference sequence). This CDR3 is 16 amino acids long. The CDR3 loop is CASSMLGQINGNTIYF. The CDR3 region has the DNA TGTGCCAGTAGTATGTTGGGACAGATTAATGGAAACACCATATATTTT.

This clonotype was observed many times. V usage is TRBV20-1 and J usage is TRBJ1-6; perhaps TRBD1 as D (6 bases). The CDR3 spans 15 residues. V was pared by 8 bases and J by 5 bases, with 19 bases between. CDR1 and CDR2 from the germline V gene are DFQATT and SNEGSKA (reference sequence). The CDR3 coding sequence is TGCAGTCCGGTTACCGTTAGGACAGATAATTCACCCCTCCACTTT. This codes for CSPVTVRTDNSPLHF.